The rows below give T cell receptor beta chains drawn from one sample of a study of blood T cell repertoires in COVID-19. Profiling relied on immunoSEQ multiplex PCR, and the TCRdb table lists in-frame clones only, not all of them. The data hold about 150,000 clones, with roughly 88% observed a single time. The specimen was peripheral blood. The origin of the receptors is a woman between 45 and 65 years old with acute or convalescent COVID-19. Both conserved end residues are part of each CDR3. A D gene is named only where the DNA matches it firmly. Expanded clones get a size class; other rows say once, few or many, or leave the size out.

>14|TRBD2|TRBV30|TRBJ2-5|.
TGTGCCTGGAGTCAACTAGCGATCCAAGAGACCCAGTACTTC
CAWSQLAIQETQYF
>16|.|TRBV7-9|TRBJ2-1|few
TGTGCCAGCAACAGTAGAGAGGGACATTCCTACAATGAGCAGTTCTTC
CASNSREGHSYNEQFF
>13|.|TRBV7-2|TRBJ2-7|few
TGTGCCAGCAGCACTAGGACCGACTACGAGCAGTACTTC
CASSTRTDYEQYF
>16|.|TRBV13|TRBJ2-7|.
TGTGCCAGCAGCTTAATATCGTTTACAGGAAGCCACGAGCAGTACTTC
CASSLISFTGSHEQYF
>16|.|TRBV6-2/TRBV6-3|TRBJ2-7|.
TGTGCCAGCAGCCGCCCAGGGCCCCTTGAAAACGGCGAGCAGTACTTC
CASSRPGPLENGEQYF
>14|TRBD1|TRBV5-4|TRBJ2-2|once
TGTGCCACCTGGACAGGGGGCAGAACCGGGGAGCTGTTTTTT
CATWTGGRTGELFF
>16|TRBD2|TRBV15|TRBJ2-1|.
TGTGCCACCAGCACCGTTAGCGGGACCATCTACAATGAGCAGTTCTTC
CATSTVSGTIYNEQFF
>17|TRBD2|TRBV5-1|TRBJ2-1|.
TGCGCCAGCAGCCTCAGCCCGGGACTAGGGGCCCCAAATGAGCAGTTCTTC
CASSLSPGLGAPNEQFF
>12|.|TRBV5-6|TRBJ2-7|.
TGTGCCAGCAGCTTGTTTTCGGGTGAGCAGTACTTC
CASSLFSGEQYF
>14|TRBD1|TRBV6-5|TRBJ2-1|.
TGTGCCAGCACCCGGGACAGGGTCTACAATGAGCAGTTCTTC
CASTRDRVYNEQFF
>17|.|TRBV19|TRBJ1-3|once
TGTGCCAGTAGTATAGCGGGCAGCGGGACCTCTGGAAACACCATATATTTT
CASSIAGSGTSGNTIYF
>13|.|TRBV7-2|TRBJ2-2|.
TGTGCCAGCAGCTGGAGGGTAGTCGGGGAGCTGTTTTTT
CASSWRVVGELFF
>17|TRBD2|TRBV19|TRBJ2-5|.
TGTGCCACCCCGGGACTAGCCACCGGAGAGCTCCAAGAGACCCAGTACTTC
CATPGLATGELQETQYF
>15|TRBD2|TRBV7-3|TRBJ2-5|.
TGTGCCAGCAGCTTAAGCGGGGGGGTCCCCGGGACCCAGTACTTC
CASSLSGGVPGTQYF
>16|TRBD1|TRBV5-6|TRBJ1-5|.
TGTGCCAGCAGCTTGAGGGACAGCTATAGCAATCAGCCCCAGCATTTT
CASSLRDSYSNQPQHF
>13|TRBD1|TRBV7-2|TRBJ2-7|.
TGTGCCAGCAGCTTGGACAGGGCCTACGAGCAGTACTTC
CASSLDRAYEQYF
>15|TRBD2|TRBV18|TRBJ2-1|.
TGTGCCAGCTCACAAAGCGGGGGCGGGTACAATGAGCAGTTCTTC
CASSQSGGGYNEQFF
>18|.|TRBV7-3|TRBJ1-2|.
TGTGCCAGCAGCCCCCCCGGGTCATCCAAAGGAGAGGGCTATGGCTACACCTTC
CASSPPGSSKGEGYGYTF
>14|TRBD1|TRBV28|TRBJ1-4|.
TGTGCCAGCAGGTTACAGGGGTCTAATGAAAAACTGTTTTTT
CASRLQGSNEKLFF
>13|.|TRBV28|TRBJ2-7|.
TGTGCCAGCAGTCTAGAGGAACCGAACGAGCAGTACTTC
CASSLEEPNEQYF